This TCR beta chain was identified in a study of T cell repertoires and leukemia-associated antigens (dated by TCRdb to about 2019). Background on the whole study: About 5.1 to 7 million read pairs and about 3.3 to 5.0 million effective reads were obtained per sample, with around 15 million effective reads obtained overall. Using in vitro peptide stimulation of healthy T cells, the study sought to determine the antigen recognized by a TCR Vbeta21 clone earlier detected in CML patients. What the research found in general, with its limitations: The antigen specificity and function of the expanded clones were not directly tested and needed further investigation. No significant differences among the four groups were observed in the numbers of Vbeta genes (about 60), Jbeta genes (14), VDJ rearrangements, or unique CDR3s.

Total RNA was extracted from the cultured T cells with TRIzol reagent. TCRbeta libraries were amplified from RNA using 5' rapid amplification of cDNA ends (5'RACE). Before sequencing, library concentration and integrity were assessed using Qubit, an Agilent instrument, and quantitative PCR. A commercial service provider sequenced the qualified libraries on Illumina HiSeq or MiSeq. The authors' pipeline ran thus. TCR sequences in each sample were identified with MiXCR version 1.8.2. For a clone to count as qualified, its CDR3 had to be longer than four amino acids, its nucleotide length had to be in-frame, and the clone could not contain a stop codon. A read containing the complete CDR3 structure was counted as an effective read. RT-PCR with 24 Vbeta primers, GeneScan spectratyping, and Sanger sequencing were used to validate the expanded clones. The public reads were quality trimmed at Q25 with fastp and then assembled into clones with MiXCR by TCRdb, keeping productive beta chains. Identical CDR3 protein sequences are pooled into one entry, listed with their most common genes and DNA. The V and J calls reflect TCRdb's pipeline rather than the authors' work. Within this sample are some 11,000 distinct CDR3 sequences, with 35% to 50% of them counted one time only. Roughly 33% of the sample is taken by the ten largest.

Only a few counts were recorded for this clonotype. Its antigen remains undetermined. Within one base of it there is no much larger clone, and no base qualities were kept. According to the germline V gene (reference sequence), CDR1 reads DFQATT and CDR2 reads SNEGSKA. The CDR3 starts with the cysteine, ends with the phenylalanine, and has 14 residues. The only DNA kept is the CDR3, 42 bases in frame from the first base. Relative to germline, V is 1 base shorter and J is 0 bases shorter, with 9 bases between their ends. CD3+ T cells were initially rested overnight at around 2.5 million cells/mL in RPMI 1640 lacking fetal bovine serum. CD3+ T cells were isolated from PBMCs with MACS immunomagnetic beads following the manufacturer's instructions.

The chain joins TRBV20-1 to TRBJ1-2; TRBD1 is possibly the D segment (6 matching bases). Specimen: CD3+ T cells sorted from blood and cultured. The receptor's source is a female donor in good health. The bases are TGCAGTGCTAGAGGACAGGAAGCTAACTATGGCTACACCTTC. Translation gives CSARGQEANYGYTF.